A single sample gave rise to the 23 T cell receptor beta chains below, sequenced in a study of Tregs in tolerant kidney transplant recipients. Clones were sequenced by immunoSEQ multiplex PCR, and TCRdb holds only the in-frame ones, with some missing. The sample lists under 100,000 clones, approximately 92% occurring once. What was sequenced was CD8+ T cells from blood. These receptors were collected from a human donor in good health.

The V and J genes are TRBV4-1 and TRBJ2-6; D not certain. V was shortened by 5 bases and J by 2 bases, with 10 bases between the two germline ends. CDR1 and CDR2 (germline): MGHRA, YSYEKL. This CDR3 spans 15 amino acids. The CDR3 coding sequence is TGCGCCAGCAGCTCCCACAGAGCTGGGGCCAACGTCCTGACTTTC. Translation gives CASSSHRAGANVLTF.

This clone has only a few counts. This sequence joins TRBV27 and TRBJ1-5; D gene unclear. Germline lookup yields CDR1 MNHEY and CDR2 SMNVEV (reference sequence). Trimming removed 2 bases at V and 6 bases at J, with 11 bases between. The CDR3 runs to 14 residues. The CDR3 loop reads CASSLDSVGQPQHF. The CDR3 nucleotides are TGTGCCAGCAGTTTAGATAGTGTGGGTCAGCCCCAGCATTTT.

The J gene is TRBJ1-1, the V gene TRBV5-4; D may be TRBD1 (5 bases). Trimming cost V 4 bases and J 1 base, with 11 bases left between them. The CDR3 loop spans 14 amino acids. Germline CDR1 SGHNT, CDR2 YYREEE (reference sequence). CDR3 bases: TGTGCCAGCAGCCCGCCCGACAGGAACACTGAAGCTTTCTTT. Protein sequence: CASSPPDRNTEAFF.

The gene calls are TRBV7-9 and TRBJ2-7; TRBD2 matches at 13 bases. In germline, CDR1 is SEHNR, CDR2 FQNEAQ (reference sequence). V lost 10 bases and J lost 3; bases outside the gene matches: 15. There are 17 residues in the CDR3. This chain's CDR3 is CATPPNFTSGGVYEQYF. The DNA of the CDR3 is TGTGCCACACCCCCGAATTTTACTAGCGGGGGGGTCTACGAGCAGTACTTC. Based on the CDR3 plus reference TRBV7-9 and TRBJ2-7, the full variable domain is DTGVSQNPRHKITKRGQNVTFRCDPISEHNRLYWYRQTLGQGPEFLTYFQNEAQLEKSRLLSDRFSAERPKGSFSTLEIQRTEQGDSAMYLCATPPNFTSGGVYEQYFGPGTRLTVT.

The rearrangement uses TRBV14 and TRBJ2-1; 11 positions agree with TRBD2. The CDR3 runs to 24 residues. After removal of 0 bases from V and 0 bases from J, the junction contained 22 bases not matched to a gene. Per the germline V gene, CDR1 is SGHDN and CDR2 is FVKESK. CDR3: CASSQERGWTTSGTWQNSYNEQFF. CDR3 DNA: TGTGCCAGCAGCCAAGAACGGGGATGGACGACTAGCGGGACTTGGCAGAACTCCTACAATGAGCAGTTCTTC.

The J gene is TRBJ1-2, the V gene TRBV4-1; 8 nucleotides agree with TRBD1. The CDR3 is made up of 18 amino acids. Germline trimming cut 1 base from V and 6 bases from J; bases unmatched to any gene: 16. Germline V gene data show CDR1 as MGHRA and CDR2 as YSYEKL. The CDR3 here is CASSQASSGQGGWDGYTF. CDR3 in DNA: TGCGCCAGCAGCCAAGCCAGCTCCGGACAGGGAGGGTGGGATGGCTACACCTTC.

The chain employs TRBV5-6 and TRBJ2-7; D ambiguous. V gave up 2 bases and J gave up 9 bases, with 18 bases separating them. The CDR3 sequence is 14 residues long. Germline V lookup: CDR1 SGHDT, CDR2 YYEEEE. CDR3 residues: CASSFAQYSFSQYF. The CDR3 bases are TGTGCCAGCAGCTTTGCCCAATACTCGTTTTCGCAGTACTTC.

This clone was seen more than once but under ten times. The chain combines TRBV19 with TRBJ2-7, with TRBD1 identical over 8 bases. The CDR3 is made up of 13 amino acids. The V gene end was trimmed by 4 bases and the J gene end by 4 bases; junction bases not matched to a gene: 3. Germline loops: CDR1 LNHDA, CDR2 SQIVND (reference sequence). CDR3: CASSTTGVYEQYF. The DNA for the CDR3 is TGTGCCAGTAGTACGACAGGGGTTTACGAGCAGTACTTC.

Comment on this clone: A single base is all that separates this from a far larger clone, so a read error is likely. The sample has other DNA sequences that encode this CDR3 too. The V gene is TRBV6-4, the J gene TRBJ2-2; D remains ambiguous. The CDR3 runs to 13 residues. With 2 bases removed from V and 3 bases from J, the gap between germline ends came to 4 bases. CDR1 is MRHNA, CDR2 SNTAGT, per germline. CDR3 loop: CASSDSDTGELFF. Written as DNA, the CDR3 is TGTGCCAGCAGTGACAGCGACACCGGGGAGCTGTTTTTT.

The CDR3, as DNA: TGTGCCAGCAGTGATTTTCGGGGGGGATCCTACGAGCAGTACTTC. Protein sequence: CASSDFRGGSYEQYF. The chain is built from TRBV2 and TRBJ2-7; 8 bases fit TRBD2. The CDR3 spans 15 residues. Per germline, CDR1 SNHLY and CDR2 FYNNEI. J was trimmed by 1 base and V by 3 bases; bases with no gene match: 5.

The CDR3 sequence: CASSLPGKGQPYEQYF. Written as DNA, the CDR3 is TGTGCCAGCAGCTTGCCGGGAAAGGGCCAACCCTACGAGCAGTACTTC. The chain uses TRBV7-9 and TRBJ2-7; possible D gene TRBD2, 5 bases. The CDR3 has 16 amino acids. Per germline, CDR1 SEHNR and CDR2 FQNEAQ (reference sequence). The V end lost 3 bases, the J end lost 2 bases, and 17 bases lay between the germline ends. Complete variable domain (other parts from reference TRBV7-9 and TRBJ2-7): DTGVSQNPRHKITKRGQNVTFRCDPISEHNRLYWYRQTLGQGPEFLTYFQNEAQLEKSRLLSDRFSAERPKGSFSTLEIQRTEQGDSAMYLCASSLPGKGQPYEQYFGPGTRLTVT.

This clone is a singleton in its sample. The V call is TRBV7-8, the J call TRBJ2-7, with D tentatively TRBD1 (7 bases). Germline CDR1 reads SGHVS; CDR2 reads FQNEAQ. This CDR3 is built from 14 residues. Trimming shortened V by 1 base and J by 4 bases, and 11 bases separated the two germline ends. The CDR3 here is CASSLDRGLYEQYF. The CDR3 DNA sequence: TGTGCCAGCAGCTTAGACAGGGGACTTTACGAGCAGTACTTC.

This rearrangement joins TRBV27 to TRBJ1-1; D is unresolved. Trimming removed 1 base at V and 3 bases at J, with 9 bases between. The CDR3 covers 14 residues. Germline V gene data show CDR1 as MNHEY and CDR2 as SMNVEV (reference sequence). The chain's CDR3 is CASSLLGRHTEAFF. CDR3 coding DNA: TGTGCCAGCAGTTTATTAGGGCGGCACACTGAAGCTTTCTTT.

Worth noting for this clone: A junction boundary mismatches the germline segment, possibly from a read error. In nucleotides, the CDR3 is TGTGCTAGCAGCCAAGGACGACCGGGGGGCGACACCGGGGAGCTGTTTTTT. Protein sequence: CASSQGRPGGDTGELFF. The rearrangement links TRBV7-7 to TRBJ2-2, with D possibly being TRBD2 (7 bases). This CDR3 has 17 amino acids. Germline CDR1 reads SSHAT; CDR2 reads FNYEAQ (reference sequence).

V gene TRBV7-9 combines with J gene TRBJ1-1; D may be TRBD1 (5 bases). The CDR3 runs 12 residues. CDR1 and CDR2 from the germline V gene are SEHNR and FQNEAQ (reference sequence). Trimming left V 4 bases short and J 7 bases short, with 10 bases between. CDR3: CASSWGRGEAFF. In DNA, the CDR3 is TGTGCCAGCAGCTGGGGAAGGGGTGAAGCTTTCTTT.

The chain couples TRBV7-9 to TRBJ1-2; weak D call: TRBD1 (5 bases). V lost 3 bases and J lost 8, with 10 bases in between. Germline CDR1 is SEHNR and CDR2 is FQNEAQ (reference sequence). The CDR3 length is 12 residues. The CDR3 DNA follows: TGTGCCAGCAGCTTGGAGGGGTGGGGCTACACCTTC. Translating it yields CASSLEGWGYTF.

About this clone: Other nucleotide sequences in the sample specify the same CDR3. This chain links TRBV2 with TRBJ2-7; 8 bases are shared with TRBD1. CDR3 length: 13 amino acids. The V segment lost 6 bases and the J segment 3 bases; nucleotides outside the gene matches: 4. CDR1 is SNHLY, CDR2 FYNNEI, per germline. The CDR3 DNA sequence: TGTGCCAGCAGAGACAGGGGAGGCTACGAGCAGTACTTC. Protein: CASRDRGGYEQYF.

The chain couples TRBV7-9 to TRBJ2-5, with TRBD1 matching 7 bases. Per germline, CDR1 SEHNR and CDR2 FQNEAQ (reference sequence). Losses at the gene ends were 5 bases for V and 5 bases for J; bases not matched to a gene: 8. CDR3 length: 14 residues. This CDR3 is CASSRDRERETQYF. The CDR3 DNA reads TGTGCCAGCAGCCGCGACAGGGAGAGGGAGACCCAGTACTTC.

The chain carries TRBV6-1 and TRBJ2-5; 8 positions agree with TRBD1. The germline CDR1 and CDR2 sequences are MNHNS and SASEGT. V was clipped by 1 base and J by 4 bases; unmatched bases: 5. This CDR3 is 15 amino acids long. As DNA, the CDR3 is TGTGCCAGCAGTGAAGTAGGACAGGGAGGAGAGACCCAGTACTTC. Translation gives CASSEVGQGGETQYF.

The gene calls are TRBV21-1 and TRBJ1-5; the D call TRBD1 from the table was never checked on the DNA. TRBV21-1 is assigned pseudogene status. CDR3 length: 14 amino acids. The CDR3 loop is CASSKVTDNQPQHF. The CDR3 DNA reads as TGTGCCAGCAGCAAAGTCACAGATAATCAGCCCCAGCATTTT.

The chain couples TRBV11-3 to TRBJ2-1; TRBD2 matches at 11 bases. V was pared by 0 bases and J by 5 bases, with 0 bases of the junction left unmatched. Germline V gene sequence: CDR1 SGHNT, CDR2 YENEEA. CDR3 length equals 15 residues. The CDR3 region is CASSLETSGNNEQFF. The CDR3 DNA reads TGTGCCAGCAGCTTAGAGACTAGCGGGAACAATGAGCAGTTCTTC.

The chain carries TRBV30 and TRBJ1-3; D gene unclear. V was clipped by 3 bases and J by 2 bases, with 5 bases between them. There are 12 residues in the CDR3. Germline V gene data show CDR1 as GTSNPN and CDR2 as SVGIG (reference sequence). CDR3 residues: CAWSGTGNTIYF. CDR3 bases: TGTGCCTGGAGCGGAACTGGAAACACCATATATTTT.

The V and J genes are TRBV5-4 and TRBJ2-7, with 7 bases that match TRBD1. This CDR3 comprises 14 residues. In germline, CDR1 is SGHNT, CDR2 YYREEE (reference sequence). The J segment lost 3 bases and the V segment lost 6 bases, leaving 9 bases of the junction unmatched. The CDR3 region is CASTPGTVGYEQYF. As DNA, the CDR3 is TGTGCCAGCACCCCTGGGACAGTCGGCTACGAGCAGTACTTC.